This T cell receptor beta chain is drawn from a study of regulatory T cells in long-lasting Graves disease. Study-wide background: Graves' patients (newly diagnosed) had been on antithyroid drugs under 3 months.

The germline V gene has CDR1 SEHNR and CDR2 FQNEAQ (reference sequence). After removal of 5 bases from V and 4 bases from J, the junction contained 8 bases not matched to a gene. The CDR3 loop spans 15 amino acids. This clonotype was recorded a few times. A much more abundant neighbour one base away suggests this may be a read error. The time point: newly diagnosed GD, antithyroid drugs for less than 3 months. The TCR library was made from RNA that had been extracted from PBMCs in TRIzol. Library construction for TCR beta used iRepertoire HTBI primers and Arm-PCR of CDR3 regions. Each CDR3 protein is one row after TCRdb ran MiXCR on the multiplex PCR reads. The table has fewer than 350,000 distinct CDR3 sequences, 15% to 20% seen once.

The chain uses TRBV7-9 and TRBJ2-1; 7 bases align to TRBD1. This clonotype originated in a female donor with Graves disease. This sample comprised peripheral blood mononuclear cells (PBMCs), obtained at new diagnosis, from a patient treated with antithyroid drugs. CDR3 protein: CASSPTGTAYNEQFF. For the CDR3, the DNA is TGTGCCAGCAGCCCCACCGGGACAGCATACAATGAGCAGTTCTTC.